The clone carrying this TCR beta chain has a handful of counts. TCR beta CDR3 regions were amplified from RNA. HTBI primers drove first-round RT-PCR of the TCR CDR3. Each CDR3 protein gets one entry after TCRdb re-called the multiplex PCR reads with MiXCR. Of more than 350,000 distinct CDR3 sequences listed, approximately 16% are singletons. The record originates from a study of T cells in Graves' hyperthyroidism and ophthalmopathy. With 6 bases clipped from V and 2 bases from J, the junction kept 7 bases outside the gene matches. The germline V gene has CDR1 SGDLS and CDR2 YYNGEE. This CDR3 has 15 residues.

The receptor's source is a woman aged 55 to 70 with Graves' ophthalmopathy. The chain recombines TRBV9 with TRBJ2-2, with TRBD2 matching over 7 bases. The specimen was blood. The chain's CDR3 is CASTQAGVNTGELFF. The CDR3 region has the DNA TGTGCCAGCACGCAGGCGGGAGTAAACACCGGGGAGCTGTTTTTT.